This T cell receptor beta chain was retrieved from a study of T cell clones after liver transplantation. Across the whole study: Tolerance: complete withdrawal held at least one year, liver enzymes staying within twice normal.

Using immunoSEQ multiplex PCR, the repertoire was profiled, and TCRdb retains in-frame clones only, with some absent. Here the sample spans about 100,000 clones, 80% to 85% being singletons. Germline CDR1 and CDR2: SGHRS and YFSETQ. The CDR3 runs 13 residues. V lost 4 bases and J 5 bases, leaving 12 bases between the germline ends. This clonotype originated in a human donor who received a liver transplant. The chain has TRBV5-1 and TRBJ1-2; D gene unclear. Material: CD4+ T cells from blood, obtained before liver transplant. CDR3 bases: TGCGCCAGCAGCCTGACCGGGTTATATGGCTACACCTTC. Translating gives CASSLTGLYGYTF.